The 23 T cell receptor beta chains reported below all come from one sample, sequenced in a study of cytomegalovirus exposure and HLA in healthy donors (dated by TCRdb to about 2017). Libraries were made using the immunoSEQ multiplex PCR assay. A mixture of 60 forward primers for TCR Vbeta segments and 13 reverse primers for TCR Jbeta segments was used in the multiplex PCR. TCRdb holds this immuneACCESS table with in-frame rearrangements only. Some clones are missing; in checked studies, unresolved V genes explain under half, and the rest has no known cause. This specimen's table enumerates over 100,000 clones. More than 3.5% of the sample belongs to the ten largest clones. The specimen was PBMCs. The receptors here all came from a young man in good health and CMV-seronegative.

The rearrangement links TRBV10-3 to TRBJ2-1; 13 positions match TRBD2. The CDR3 totals 18 residues. CDR1 is ENHRY and CDR2 is SYGVKD in the germline V gene. Losses at the gene ends were 10 bases for V and 8 bases for J; bases not matched to a gene: 20. In DNA form, the CDR3 reads TGTGCCACTCATCCGGGACTAGCGGGGTCCCGCCCCGGGGATGAGCAGTTCTTC. Its translation: CATHPGLAGSRPGDEQFF.

This rearrangement joins TRBV5-1 to TRBJ1-4; D is undetermined. V dropped 2 bases and J dropped 5 bases, with 10 bases sitting between them. CDR1 is SGHRS and CDR2 is YFSETQ in the germline V gene. The CDR3 is 14 amino acids. The CDR3 DNA reads TGCGCCAGCAGCTTCGACACGGGAAATGAAAAACTGTTTTTT. Its protein product is CASSFDTGNEKLFF.

The chain couples TRBV5-1 to TRBJ2-3; a weak D match, TRBD1 (5 bases). The CDR3 runs 15 residues. V shed 4 bases and J shed 0 bases, with 12 bases lying between them. The V gene's germline CDR1 is SGHRS and CDR2 YFSETQ. The CDR3 nucleotides read TGCGCCAGCAGCAAAGGGGCGGCTAGCACAGATACGCAGTATTTT. Protein: CASSKGAASTDTQYF.

The genes are TRBV9 and TRBJ2-6, with D maybe TRBD2 (5 bases). Trimming left V 3 bases short and J 0 bases short, with 7 bases between. The CDR3 sequence is 15 residues long. CDR1 is SGDLS, CDR2 YYNGEE, per germline. The CDR3 DNA reads as TGTGCCAGCAGCGCAGAGGGCTCTGGGGCCAACGTCCTGACTTTC. Translating it yields CASSAEGSGANVLTF.

This rearrangement joins TRBV7-9 to TRBJ1-6, with D hard to call. V lost 0 bases and J 10 bases, leaving 7 bases between the germline ends. The CDR3 consists of 13 residues. The germline CDR1 and CDR2 sequences are SEHNR and FQNEAQ (reference sequence). CDR3 loop: CASSLARESPLHF. Written as DNA, the CDR3 is TGTGCCAGCAGCTTAGCGAGGGAATCACCCCTCCACTTT.

V gene TRBV6-1 combines with J gene TRBJ2-5; 12 positions agree with TRBD2. CDR1 is MNHNS and CDR2 is SASEGT in the germline V gene. The CDR3 is made up of 15 amino acids. The V segment lost 2 bases and the J segment 2 bases; nucleotides outside the gene matches: 0. The CDR3 sequence: CASSELAGGQETQYF. CDR3 DNA sequence: TGTGCCAGCAGTGAACTAGCGGGGGGGCAAGAGACCCAGTACTTC.

The chain recombines TRBV29-1 with TRBJ1-6; 10 bases are shared with TRBD1. The CDR3 length is 13 residues. Per germline, CDR1 SQVTM and CDR2 ANQGSEA. V shed 4 bases, J shed 10 bases, and the junction held 4 bases outside the gene matches. The DNA of the CDR3 is TGCAGCGTTGGGGACAGGGGAGGCTCACCCCTCCACTTT. Protein sequence: CSVGDRGGSPLHF.

The chain carries TRBV19 and TRBJ1-2; 7 bases are shared with TRBD1. The CDR3 is made up of 15 amino acids. Per the germline V gene, CDR1 is LNHDA and CDR2 is SQIVND (reference sequence). J lost 8 bases, V lost 1 base, and 10 bases had no gene match. The CDR3 loop is CASSIASTGTEGYTF. Here the CDR3 DNA reads TGTGCCAGTAGTATAGCTTCGACAGGGACAGAAGGCTACACCTTC. The full variable domain, rest sourced from reference TRBV19 and TRBJ1-2, is DGGITQSPKYLFRKEGQNVTLSCEQNLNHDAMYWYRQDPGQGLRLIYYSQIVNDFQKGDIAEGYSVSREKKESFPLTVTSAQKNPTAFYLCASSIASTGTEGYTFGSGTRLTVV.

The V gene is TRBV15, the J gene TRBJ2-3; D not resolved. The germline gives CDR1 LNHNV, CDR2 YYDKDF (reference sequence). The CDR3 is made up of 12 amino acids. Trimming shortened V by 5 bases and J by 5 bases, and 8 bases separated the two germline ends. The chain's CDR3 is CATSPRVDTQYF. The CDR3 DNA reads as TGTGCCACCAGCCCCCGAGTAGATACGCAGTATTTT.

The V gene is TRBV11-2, the J gene TRBJ2-3, with 7 bases matching TRBD2. With V trimmed by 5 bases and J by 1 base, 6 bases remained unmatched. Germline V gene lookup returns CDR1 SGHAT and CDR2 FQNNGV. This CDR3 is built from 15 residues. The DNA for the CDR3 is TGTGCCAGCAGCGGCGGTGCGGGGGGCACAGATACGCAGTATTTT. Its translation: CASSGGAGGTDTQYF.

This chain links TRBV5-1 with TRBJ2-2, with D possibly being TRBD1 (6 bases). V lost 0 bases and J 0 bases, leaving 15 bases between the germline ends. CDR3 length: 18 residues. The germline CDR1 and CDR2 sequences are SGHRS and YFSETQ. CDR3 DNA: TGCGCCAGCAGCTTGGCCGGGCAGGGGTATTCGAACACCGGGGAGCTGTTTTTT. Protein product: CASSLAGQGYSNTGELFF.

Concerning this clone: Other DNA sequences in the same sample also yield this CDR3. This chain connects TRBV29-1 to TRBJ2-1, with D perhaps matching TRBD2 (7 bases). V was cut by 0 bases and J by 7 bases, with 13 bases left in between. The germline V gene encodes CDR1 SQVTM and CDR2 ANQGSEA. The CDR3 is 14 residues long. CDR3 protein: CSVEDRGAGNEQFF. CDR3 DNA sequence: TGCAGCGTTGAAGATCGGGGGGCCGGTAATGAGCAGTTCTTC.

This chain uses TRBV11-3 with TRBJ2-2; 9 nucleotides line up with TRBD2. Germline-derived CDR1 and CDR2 are SGHNT and YENEEA. The V gene end was trimmed by 8 bases and the J gene end by 4 bases; junction bases not matched to a gene: 11. The CDR3 sequence is 16 residues long. The CDR3 region is CASSTWASGATGELFF. CDR3 DNA: TGTGCCAGCTCAACTTGGGCTAGCGGGGCCACCGGGGAGCTGTTTTTT.

The CDR3 here is CAISLGTVGSPLHF. CDR3 DNA: TGTGCCATCAGCTTGGGGACAGTCGGCTCACCCCTCCACTTT. The chain uses TRBV10-3 and TRBJ1-6; 7 positions agree with TRBD1. The CDR3 is made up of 14 amino acids. Germline V CDR1 and CDR2: ENHRY, SYGVKD. J gave up 10 bases and V 6 bases, and 9 bases lay outside the gene matches.

This chain joins TRBV27 and TRBJ2-1, with 11 bases that match TRBD2. The CDR3 length is 15 residues. CDR1 is MNHEY and CDR2 is SMNVEV in the germline V gene (reference sequence). Unmatched junction bases numbered 6, after V lost 5 bases and J lost 6 bases. The DNA of the CDR3 is TGTGCCAGCAGTACCCTAGCGGGGGGCCGCAATGAGCAGTTCTTC. Its protein is CASSTLAGGRNEQFF.

The rearrangement joins TRBV19 to TRBJ2-7; tentative D call: TRBD1 (8 bases). CDR3 length: 16 amino acids. Deletions cut 5 bases from V and 5 bases from J, with 22 bases between. CDR1 is LNHDA, CDR2 SQIVND, per germline (reference sequence). The CDR3 here is CASSPTRRTGRDEQYF. The CDR3 DNA reads as TGTGCCAGTAGTCCTACACGACGGACAGGGAGGGACGAGCAGTACTTC.

V usage is TRBV6-6 and J usage is TRBJ2-2; tentative D call: TRBD2 (7 bases). The CDR3 covers 13 residues. V dropped 11 bases and J dropped 5 bases, with 15 bases sitting between them. CDR1 MNHNY and CDR2 SVGAGI come from the germline V gene (reference sequence). This chain's CDR3 is CAERGGRTGELFF. DNA of the CDR3: TGTGCCGAGAGGGGGGGGAGGACCGGGGAGCTGTTTTTT.

With regard to this clone: At one end, the junction sequence differs from germline, possibly due to a read error. The chain combines TRBV11-1 with TRBJ1-4, with 7 bases identical to TRBD1. The CDR3 contains 14 residues. The germline V gene encodes CDR1 SGHAT and CDR2 FQDESV (reference sequence). DNA for the CDR3: TGTGCCGGCAGCGAGGGACAGAAGGATGAAAAACTGTTTTTT. This translates into CAGSEGQKDEKLFF.

The chain's CDR3 is CASSFGTSGGAETQYF. The CDR3 coding sequence is TGCGCCAGCAGCTTCGGAACTAGCGGGGGGGCGGAGACCCAGTACTTC. The chain uses TRBV5-1 and TRBJ2-5; 13 nucleotides agree with TRBD2. The V segment lost 2 bases and the J segment 5 bases; nucleotides outside the gene matches: 6. The CDR3 runs to 16 residues. Germline lookup yields CDR1 SGHRS and CDR2 YFSETQ.

The chain carries TRBV19 and TRBJ2-2, with D possibly matching TRBD2 (8 bases). The V end lost 7 bases, the J end lost 5 bases, and 26 bases lay between the germline ends. Per germline, CDR1 LNHDA and CDR2 SQIVND (reference sequence). CDR3 size: 18 residues. The CDR3 here is CASTGGMLGTAVTGELFF. CDR3 DNA: TGTGCCAGTACGGGAGGGATGCTCGGGACAGCAGTTACCGGGGAGCTGTTTTTT.

The rearrangement uses TRBV5-1 and TRBJ2-2; 7 bases line up with TRBD1. Germline V lookup: CDR1 SGHRS, CDR2 YFSETQ. The J segment lost 6 bases and the V segment lost 4 bases, leaving 3 bases of the junction unmatched. There are 13 residues in the CDR3. The CDR3 region has the DNA TGCGCCAGCAGCCAAGGGGGCCCCGGGGAGCTGTTTTTT. The encoded protein is CASSQGGPGELFF.

This chain connects TRBV7-2 to TRBJ2-5; no clear D. Germline V gene data show CDR1 as SGHTA and CDR2 as FQGNSA. This CDR3 has 13 amino acids. V gave up 1 base and J gave up 5 bases, with 8 bases separating them. The CDR3 spells CASSLVVRETQYF. The CDR3 DNA sequence: TGTGCCAGCAGCTTAGTAGTGCGGGAGACCCAGTACTTC. Drawing the rest from reference TRBV7-2 and TRBJ2-5, the complete variable domain is GAGVSQSPSNKVTEKGKDVELRCDPISGHTALYWYRQSLGQGLEFLIYFQGNSAPDKSGLPSDRFSAERTGGSVSTLTIQRTQQEDSAVYLCASSLVVRETQYFGPGTRLLVL.

This chain connects TRBV7-3 to TRBJ2-7, with D tentatively TRBD2 (5 bases). V dropped 2 bases and J dropped 4 bases, with 9 bases sitting between them. Per the germline V gene, CDR1 is SGHTA and CDR2 is FQGTGA. CDR3 length: 13 amino acids. The CDR3 is CASSLGREYEQYF. CDR3 sequence (DNA): TGTGCCAGCAGCTTAGGACGGGAATACGAGCAGTACTTC.